This T cell receptor beta chain is from a study of shared clonotypes between healthy human individuals (TCRdb year 2020). In terms of the full investigation: A few men and a couple of women, aged 18 to 49 years, made up the cohort. To estimate repertoire size and how much clonotypes are shared between individuals, the study performed deep sequencing of blood TCR repertoires from a handful of healthy adults. For each donor, CD4 naive and CD4 memory were each run on three plates, CD8 naive on two plates, and CD8 memory on one plate. To increase sequencing depth and limit assay-specific biases, different laboratories used diverse techniques to prepare libraries and sequence TCR repertoires. Per donor, leukapheresis produced somewhere between about 0.8 and 9 billion PBMCs.

CD8 naive samples consisted of CD45RO-negative cells that were positively selected for CCR7, yielding a CD45RA+CCR7+ population without TemRA cells. Donors were healthy HIV-negative adults with no recently reported acute infections or vaccinations. Every donor was a Caucasian adult living in Nashville, Tennessee, USA. Blood was obtained by leukapheresis, after which PBMCs were separated by Ficoll-Histopaque density gradient centrifugation and cryopreserved in liquid nitrogen vapor phase. Analytical flow cytometry was used to check the purity and quantity of each magnetically sorted T cell population. From each sorted fraction, genomic DNA was isolated and quantified by UV absorbance on a Nanodrop 2000c. This clone was recorded only once. The clone's antigen remains unknown. No clone much larger than this one lies a single base away; base qualities are absent. Using the deep immunoSEQ assay, TCR CDR3 regions were amplified from genomic DNA by multiplex PCR. Genomic DNA extracted from each cell subset was distributed evenly over all wells of several immunoSEQ 96-well plates, and each plate served as one replicate. Each replicate PCR for sorted subsets received around 200 ng genomic DNA, equal to roughly 30,000 T cell genomes. Purified libraries were quantified with a Qubit 3.0 fluorometer, sized on a Bioanalyzer 2100, and re-quantified with the KAPA Library Quantification kit. Every immunoSEQ 96-well plate was sequenced on a dedicated single-read 150-cycle Illumina NextSeq 550 flow cell. The authors' analysis ran thus. Because only junctional sequences without quality scores were contained in the immunoSEQ output, filtering matching that applied to full-length reads could not be performed. Sequences were annotated with PyIR, a Python wrapper for IgBLAST v1.9, and V/J genes and CDR3 were assigned using IMGT germline references. Reads with weak V/J assignments (E-value above 1e-6), missing CDR3, stop codons, out-of-frame junctions, or ambiguous translated residues were removed. V3J clonotypes were defined as sequences sharing the same inferred V gene, J gene, and CDR3 amino acid sequence. Percentage overlap between repertoires was calculated by dividing the number of shared unique clonotypes by the size of the smaller repertoire. Repertoire richness was assessed with RTK rarefaction, the Chao1 estimator, and Recon v2.1 estimates of unobserved clonotypes. OLGA was used to compute generation probabilities for all TCRbeta clonotypes that the gDNA method yielded from a handful of donors. TCRdb took over this immuneACCESS table, retaining in-frame rearrangements with V and J assigned. Such tables are incomplete; in checked studies, under half of the missing clones stem from an unresolved V gene, and the remainder is unexplained. That table is the source of V, J and clone size, and D and trimming were worked out from the DNA. The sample table records about 1,900,000 clones; about 95% of these occur just once. Approximately 1.2% of the sample comes from the top ten.

The research as a whole found: Pairwise subsampling led to the expectation that sequencing depth would affect the degree of clonotype sharing among donors. Compared with non-shared clonotypes, the clonotypes found in all four sorted-subset donors had higher generation probabilities. Incomplete sequencing was indicated by rarefaction of sorted-subset datasets, despite the large sequencing depth. About 4.5% of naive CD4, 3.5% of naive CD8, 2% to 2.5% of memory CD4, and 0.35% to 0.5% of memory CD8 clonotypes were shared across several donors. The genetic and exposure-history diversity represented was limited by the small number of donors. Sampling was restricted to blood, and TCR repertoires in tissues likely differ from the TCR repertoires found in blood. Larger estimated clonotype richness was generally found for naive subsets than for memory subsets.

Unmatched junction bases come to 10, with V trimmed by 2 bases and J by 3 bases. From a lookup of the germline V gene, CDR1 and CDR2 are LGHNT and FRNRAP. The CDR3 goes from the cysteine to the phenylalanine over 18 residues. Kept here is only the CDR3 DNA, which spans 54 bases and is read in frame from base 1. This sequence originates from a man aged 18 to 30 in good health. Here the chain combines TRBV12-5 and TRBJ2-3, with 11 bases matching TRBD2. The specimen was naive CD8+ T cells sorted from blood. Interpreted using the paper, the cell subset or site label stands for: CD45RA+CCR7+. The DNA sequence reads TGTGCTAGTGGTTTGTTTCTAGCGGGAGGCGGGGGAACAGATACGCAGTATTTT. This translates into CASGLFLAGGGGTDTQYF.